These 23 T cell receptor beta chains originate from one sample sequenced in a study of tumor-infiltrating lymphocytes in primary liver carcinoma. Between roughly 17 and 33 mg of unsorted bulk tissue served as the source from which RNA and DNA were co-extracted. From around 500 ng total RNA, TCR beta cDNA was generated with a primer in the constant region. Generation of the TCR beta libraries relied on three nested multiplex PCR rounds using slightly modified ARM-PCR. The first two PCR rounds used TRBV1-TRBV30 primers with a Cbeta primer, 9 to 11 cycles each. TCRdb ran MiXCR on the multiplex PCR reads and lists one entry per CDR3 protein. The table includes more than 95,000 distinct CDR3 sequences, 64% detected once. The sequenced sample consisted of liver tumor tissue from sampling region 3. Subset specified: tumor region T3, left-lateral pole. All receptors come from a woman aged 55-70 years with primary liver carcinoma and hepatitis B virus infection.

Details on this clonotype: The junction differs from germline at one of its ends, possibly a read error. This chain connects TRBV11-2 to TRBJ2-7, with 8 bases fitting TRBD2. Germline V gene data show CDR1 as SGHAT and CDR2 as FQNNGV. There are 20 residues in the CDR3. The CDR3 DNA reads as TGTGCCAACAGCTTAGCGATCTCGGGGCTAGCGGGCCAATACAAGTACGAGCAGTACTTC. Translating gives CANSLAISGLAGQYKYEQYF.

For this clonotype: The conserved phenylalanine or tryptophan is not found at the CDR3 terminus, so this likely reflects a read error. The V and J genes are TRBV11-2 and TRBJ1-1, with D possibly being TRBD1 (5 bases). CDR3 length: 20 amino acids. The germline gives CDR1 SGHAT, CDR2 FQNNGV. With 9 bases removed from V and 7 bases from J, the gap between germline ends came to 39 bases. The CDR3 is CASSPHRHGHLRFWGYEAFS. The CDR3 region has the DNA TGTGCCAGTAGCCCACATCGGCACGGACACCTTCGCTTCTGGGGCTATGAAGCTTTCTCT.

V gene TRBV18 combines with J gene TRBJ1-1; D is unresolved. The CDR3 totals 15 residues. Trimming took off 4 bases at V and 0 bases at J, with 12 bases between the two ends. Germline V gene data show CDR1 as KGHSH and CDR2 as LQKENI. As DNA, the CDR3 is TGTGCCAGCTCACTCAGGACGAGGATGAACACTGAAGCTTTCTTT. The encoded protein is CASSLRTRMNTEAFF. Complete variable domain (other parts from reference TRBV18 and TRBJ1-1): NAGVMQNPRHLVRRRGQEARLRCSPMKGHSHVYWYRQLPEEGLKFMVYLQKENIIDESGMPKERFSAEFPKEGPSILRIQQVVRGDSAAYFCASSLRTRMNTEAFFGQGTRLTVV.

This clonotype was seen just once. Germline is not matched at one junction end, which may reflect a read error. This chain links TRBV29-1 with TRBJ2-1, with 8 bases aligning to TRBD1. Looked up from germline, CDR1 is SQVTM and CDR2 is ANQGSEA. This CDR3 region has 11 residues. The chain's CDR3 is CSVPQGAGQSF. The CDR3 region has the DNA TGCAGCGTCCCGCAGGGGGCGGGGCAGTCCTTC.

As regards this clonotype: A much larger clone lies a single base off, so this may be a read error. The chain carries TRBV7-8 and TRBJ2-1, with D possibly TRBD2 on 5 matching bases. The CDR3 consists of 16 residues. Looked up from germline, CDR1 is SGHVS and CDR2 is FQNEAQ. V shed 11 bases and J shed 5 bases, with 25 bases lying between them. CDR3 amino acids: CAGRPMGAASNNEQFF. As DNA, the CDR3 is TGTGCCGGCCGCCCGATGGGAGCGGCCTCGAACAATGAGCAGTTCTTC.

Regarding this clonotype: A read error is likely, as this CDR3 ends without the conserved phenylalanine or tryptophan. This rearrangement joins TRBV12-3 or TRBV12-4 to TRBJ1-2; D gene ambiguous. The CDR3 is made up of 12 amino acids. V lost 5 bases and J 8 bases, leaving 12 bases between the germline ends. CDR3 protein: CASSPVGRGYTI. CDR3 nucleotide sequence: TGTGCCAGCAGTCCCGTAGGGCGGGGCTACACCATC.

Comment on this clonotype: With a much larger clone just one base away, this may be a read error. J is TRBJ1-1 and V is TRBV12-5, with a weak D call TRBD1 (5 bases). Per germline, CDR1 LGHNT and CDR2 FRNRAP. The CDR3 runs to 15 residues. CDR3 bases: TGTACTAGTGACCTAGGGGATCCCTCCAAGGCTGAAGCTTTCTTT. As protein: CTSDLGDPSKAEAFF.

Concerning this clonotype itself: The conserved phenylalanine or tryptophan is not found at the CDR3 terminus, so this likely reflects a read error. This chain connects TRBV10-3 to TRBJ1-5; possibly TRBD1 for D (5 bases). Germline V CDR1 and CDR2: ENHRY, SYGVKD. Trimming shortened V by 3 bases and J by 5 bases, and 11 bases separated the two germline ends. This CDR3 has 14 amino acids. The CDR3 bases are TGTGCCATCAGTGATTCAGGAGGGGATCAGCCCCAGCATCTT. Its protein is CAISDSGGDQPQHL.

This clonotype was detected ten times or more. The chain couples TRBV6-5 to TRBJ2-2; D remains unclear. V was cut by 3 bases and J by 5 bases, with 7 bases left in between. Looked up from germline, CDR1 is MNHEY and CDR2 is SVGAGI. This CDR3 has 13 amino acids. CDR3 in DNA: TGTGCCAGCAGTTATCAGAAAACCGGGGAGCTGTTTTTT. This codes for CASSYQKTGELFF.

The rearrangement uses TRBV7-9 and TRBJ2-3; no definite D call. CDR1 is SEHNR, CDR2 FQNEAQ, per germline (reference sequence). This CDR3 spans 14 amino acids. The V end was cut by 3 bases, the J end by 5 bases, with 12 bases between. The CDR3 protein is CASSLAESGDTQYF. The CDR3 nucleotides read TGTGCCAGCAGCTTGGCGGAATCGGGAGATACGCAGTATTTT.

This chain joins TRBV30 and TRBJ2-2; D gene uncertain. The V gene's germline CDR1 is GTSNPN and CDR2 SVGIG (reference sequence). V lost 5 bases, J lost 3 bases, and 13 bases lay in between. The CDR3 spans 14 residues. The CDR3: CAWCKKHHTGELFF. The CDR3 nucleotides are TGTGCCTGGTGTAAGAAACACCACACCGGGGAGCTGTTTTTT.

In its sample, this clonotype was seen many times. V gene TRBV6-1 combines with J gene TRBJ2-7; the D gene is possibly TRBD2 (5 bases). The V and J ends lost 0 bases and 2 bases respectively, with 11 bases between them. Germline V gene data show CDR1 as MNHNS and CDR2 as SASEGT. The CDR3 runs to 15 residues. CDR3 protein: CASSEAGLATYEQYF. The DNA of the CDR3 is TGTGCCAGCAGTGAAGCAGGACTCGCAACCTACGAGCAGTACTTC.

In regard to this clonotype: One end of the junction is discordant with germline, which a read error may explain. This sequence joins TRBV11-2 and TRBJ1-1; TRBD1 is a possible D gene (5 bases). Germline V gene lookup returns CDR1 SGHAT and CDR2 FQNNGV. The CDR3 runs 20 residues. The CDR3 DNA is TGTGCCAGCAGCGCACATCAGCACGGACACCTTCGCCTTTGGGGCTATGAAGCTTACTTT. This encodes CASSAHQHGHLRLWGYEAYF.

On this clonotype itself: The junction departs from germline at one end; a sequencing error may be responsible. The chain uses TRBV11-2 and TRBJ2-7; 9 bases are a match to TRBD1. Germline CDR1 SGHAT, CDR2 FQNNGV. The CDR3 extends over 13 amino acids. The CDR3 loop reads CASLVGTGIEQYF. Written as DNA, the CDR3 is TGCGCCAGCTTAGTTGGGACAGGGATCGAGCAGTACTTC.

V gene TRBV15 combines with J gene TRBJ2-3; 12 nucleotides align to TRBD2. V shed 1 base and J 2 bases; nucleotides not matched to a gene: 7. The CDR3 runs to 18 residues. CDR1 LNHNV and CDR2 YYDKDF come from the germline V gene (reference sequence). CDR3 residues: CATSRGLAGADYTDTQYF. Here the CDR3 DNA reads TGTGCCACCAGCAGAGGACTAGCGGGAGCAGATTACACAGATACGCAGTATTTT.

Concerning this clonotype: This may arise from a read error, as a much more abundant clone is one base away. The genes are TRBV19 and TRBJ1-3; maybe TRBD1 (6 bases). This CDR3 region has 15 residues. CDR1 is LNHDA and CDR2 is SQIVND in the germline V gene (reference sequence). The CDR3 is CASSPWTASRNTIYF. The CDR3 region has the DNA TGTGCCAGTAGTCCCTGGACAGCCTCTAGAAACACCATATATTTT.

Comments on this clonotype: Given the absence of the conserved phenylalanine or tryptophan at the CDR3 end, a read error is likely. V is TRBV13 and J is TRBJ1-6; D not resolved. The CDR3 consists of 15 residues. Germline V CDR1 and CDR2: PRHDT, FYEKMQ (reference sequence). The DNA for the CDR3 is TGTGCCAGCAGCTTAGATCGAGGATATAAATCACCCCTCCACTCT. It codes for CASSLDRGYKSPLHS.

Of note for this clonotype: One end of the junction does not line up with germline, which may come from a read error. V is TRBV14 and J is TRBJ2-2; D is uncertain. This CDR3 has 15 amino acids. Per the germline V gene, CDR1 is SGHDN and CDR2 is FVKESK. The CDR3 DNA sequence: TGTGCCAGCACCCAAAAATGGGGTTACACCGGGGAGCTGTTTTTT. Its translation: CASTQKWGYTGELFF.

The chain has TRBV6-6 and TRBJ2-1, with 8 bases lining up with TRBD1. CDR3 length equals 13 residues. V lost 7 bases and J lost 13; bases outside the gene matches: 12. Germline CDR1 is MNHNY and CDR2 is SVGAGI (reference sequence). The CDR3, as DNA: TGTGCCAGCACCAAACAGGGGGGCAAGGAACAGTTCTTC. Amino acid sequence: CASTKQGGKEQFF.

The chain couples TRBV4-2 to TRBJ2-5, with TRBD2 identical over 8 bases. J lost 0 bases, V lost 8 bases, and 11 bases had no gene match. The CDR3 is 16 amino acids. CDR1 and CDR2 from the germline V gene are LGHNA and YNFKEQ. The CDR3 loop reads CASRSWGREDQETQYF. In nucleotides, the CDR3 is TGTGCCAGCCGGTCGTGGGGGCGGGAGGACCAAGAGACCCAGTACTTC.

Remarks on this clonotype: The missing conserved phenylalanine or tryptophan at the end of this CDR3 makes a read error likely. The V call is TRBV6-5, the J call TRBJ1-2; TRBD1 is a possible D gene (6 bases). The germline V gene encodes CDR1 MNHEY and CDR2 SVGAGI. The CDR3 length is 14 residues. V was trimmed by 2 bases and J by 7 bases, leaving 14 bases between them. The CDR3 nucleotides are TGTGCCAGCAGTTACCTGGGGGCGAGCTCTGGCTACACCCTC. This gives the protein CASSYLGASSGYTL.

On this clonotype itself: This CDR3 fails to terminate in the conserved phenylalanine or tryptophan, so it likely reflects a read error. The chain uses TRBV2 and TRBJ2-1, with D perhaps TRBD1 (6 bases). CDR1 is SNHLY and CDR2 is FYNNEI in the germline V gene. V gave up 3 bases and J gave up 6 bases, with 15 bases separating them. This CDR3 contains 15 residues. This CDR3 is CASSDRQGSVNEQFS. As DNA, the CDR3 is TGTGCCAGCAGTGACCGGCAGGGGTCCGTCAATGAGCAGTTCTCC.

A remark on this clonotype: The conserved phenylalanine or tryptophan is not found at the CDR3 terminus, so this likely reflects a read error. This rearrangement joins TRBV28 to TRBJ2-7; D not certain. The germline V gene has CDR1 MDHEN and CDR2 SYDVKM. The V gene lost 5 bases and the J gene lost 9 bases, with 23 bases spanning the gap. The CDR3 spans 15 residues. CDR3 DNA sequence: TGTGCCAGCAGTCCCCTCCCGCCTAATAAAGTCCGGCAGTACTCC. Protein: CASSPLPPNKVRQYS.